This is a list of T cell receptor beta chains from one sample in a study of beta chain features in type 1 diabetes. The protocol was immunoSEQ multiplex PCR, while the TCRdb copy is restricted to in-frame clones and leaves out a portion. The repertoire has roughly 300,000 clones, 6.5% to 10% of them found once; the top ten carry around 0.45%. Sequenced: central memory CD4+ T cells from blood. The receptors originated from a woman in her late teens or twenties in good health. Each CDR3 is given with its conserved first and last residue. A D gene is named only where the DNA matches it firmly. Clone sizes are given selectively: once, few, many, or a class where the clone is expanded.

TRBJ2-5,.,.,TRBV27,TGTGCCAGCAGTTCAGGGTTTGGAGAGACCCAGTACTTC,CASSSGFGETQYF
TRBJ2-3,many,.,TRBV7-2,TGTGCCAGCAGCTTTTATAGCGGACCCACAGATACGCAGTATTTT,CASSFYSGPTDTQYF
TRBJ1-4,.,.,TRBV5-1,TGCGCCAGCAGCTTCGGGACACAAGGTGAAAAACTGTTTTTT,CASSFGTQGEKLFF
TRBJ1-5,few,.,TRBV19,TGTGCCAGTAGACCTTGGGGGGACGGTGGCAATCAGCCCCAGCATTTT,CASRPWGDGGNQPQHF
TRBJ1-5,.,.,TRBV4-3,TGCGCCAGCAGCCAAGATCGACAGACCAATCAGCCCCAGCATTTT,CASSQDRQTNQPQHF
TRBJ1-5,few,.,TRBV19,TGTGCCAGTACCCAGGGCCCGGTTAGCAATCAGCCCCAGCATTTT,CASTQGPVSNQPQHF
TRBJ2-5,few,.,TRBV2,TGTGCCAGCAAAGGGGTAGGAGAGACCCAGTACTTC,CASKGVGETQYF
TRBJ2-2,.,.,TRBV5-1,TGCGCCAGCAGCTTGGCCATGAACACCGGGGAGCTGTTTTTT,CASSLAMNTGELFF
TRBJ1-5,.,TRBD1,TRBV7-2,TGTGCCAGCAGCCTGACAGGGAATCAGCCCCAGCATTTT,CASSLTGNQPQHF
TRBJ2-1,few,TRBD2,TRBV7-3,TGTGCCAGCAGCGCCAGACTAGCGGGAGGCTATAATGAGCAGTTCTTC,CASSARLAGGYNEQFF
TRBJ2-1,few,TRBD2,TRBV7-2,TGTGCCAGCAGCTCCGCGGGACTAGCGGGAGAAAAAACGTTCTTC,CASSSAGLAGEKTFF
TRBJ2-3,many,.,TRBV7-2,TGTGCCAGCAGCTCTCAGCGGTTCACGCAGTATTTT,CASSSQRFTQYF
TRBJ1-1,.,.,TRBV18,TGTGCCAGCTCCCCCCGAATCGGGGACACTGAAGCTTTCTTT,CASSPRIGDTEAFF
TRBJ1-1,few,.,TRBV9,TGTGCCAGCAGCGTAAGACAGGACACGGCGTCTGAAGCTTTCTTT,CASSVRQDTASEAFF
TRBJ2-5,few,.,TRBV28,TGTGCCAGCAGTCAAGAGACCCAGTACTTC,CASSQETQYF
TRBJ2-6,once,.,TRBV5-4,TGTGCCAGCAGCTTGGCGGCGACTAGCTCTGGGGCCAACGTCCTGACTTTC,CASSLAATSSGANVLTF
TRBJ2-5,few,.,TRBV7-2,TGTGCCAGCAGCTTGGGCTTTCCTCAGACCCAGTACTTC,CASSLGFPQTQYF
TRBJ2-1,many,TRBD2,TRBV6-6,TGTGCTTCCGGGAGGTACGATGAGCAGTTCTTC,CASGRYDEQFF
TRBJ2-7,.,TRBD1,TRBV7-8,TGTGCCAGCAGCCACCAGGGGACAGGGGATAACGAGCAGTACTTC,CASSHQGTGDNEQYF
TRBJ2-5,.,.,TRBV11-2,TGTGCCAGCAGCCAGGGGGCGGGAGGCTCTGAGGTAGAGACCCAGTACTTC,CASSQGAGGSEVETQYF